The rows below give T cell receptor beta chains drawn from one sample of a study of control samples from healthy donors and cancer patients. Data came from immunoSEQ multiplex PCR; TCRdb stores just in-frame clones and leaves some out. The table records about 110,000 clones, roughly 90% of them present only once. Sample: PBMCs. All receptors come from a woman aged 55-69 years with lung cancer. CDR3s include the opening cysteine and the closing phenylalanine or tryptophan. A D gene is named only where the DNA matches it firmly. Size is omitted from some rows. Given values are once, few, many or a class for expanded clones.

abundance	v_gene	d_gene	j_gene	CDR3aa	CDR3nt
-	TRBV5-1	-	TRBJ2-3	CASSLGGTSTDTQYF	TGCGCCAGCAGCTTGGGGGGCACTAGCACAGATACGCAGTATTTT
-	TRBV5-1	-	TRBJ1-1	CASRGARENTEAFF	TGCGCCAGCAGGGGGGCGAGGGAGAACACTGAAGCTTTCTTT
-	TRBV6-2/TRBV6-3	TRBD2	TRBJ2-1	CASSYSTSGGAWNEQFF	TGTGCCAGCAGTTACTCTACTAGCGGGGGGGCGTGGAATGAGCAGTTCTTC
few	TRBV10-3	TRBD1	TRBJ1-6	CAISESVTGVLGSPLHF	TGTGCCATCAGTGAGTCCGTAACAGGGGTCCTCGGTTCACCCCTCCACTTT
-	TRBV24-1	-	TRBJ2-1	CATSDHEYVHNEQFF	TGTGCCACCAGTGACCATGAATATGTCCACAATGAGCAGTTCTTC
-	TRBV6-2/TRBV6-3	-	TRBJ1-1	CASSGGAIVGAFF	TGTGCCAGCAGTGGGGGAGCGATCGTTGGAGCTTTCTTT
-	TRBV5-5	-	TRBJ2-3	CASSLVTSEDTQYF	TGTGCCAGCAGCTTGGTGACGAGCGAAGATACGCAGTATTTT
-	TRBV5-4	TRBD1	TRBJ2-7	CASSLVDRGYEQYF	TGTGCCAGCAGCTTGGTGGACAGGGGCTACGAGCAGTACTTC
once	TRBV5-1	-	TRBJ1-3	CASSLTVSSGNTIYF	TGCGCCAGCAGCTTGACAGTGAGCTCTGGAAACACCATATATTTT
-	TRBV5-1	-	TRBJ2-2	CASDDLQGTGELFF	TGCGCCAGCGACGACTTACAGGGAACCGGGGAGCTGTTTTTT
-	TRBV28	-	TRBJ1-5	CASSSNSGNQPQHF	TGTGCCAGCAGTTCAAATTCGGGTAATCAGCCCCAGCATTTT
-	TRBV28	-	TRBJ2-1	CASQTGTYLKFF	TGTGCCAGTCAGACAGGGACTTATCTTAAGTTCTTC
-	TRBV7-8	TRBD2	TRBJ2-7	CASSLERRASGSGYEQYF	TGTGCCAGCAGCTTAGAACGTCGGGCTAGCGGGAGTGGATACGAGCAGTACTTC
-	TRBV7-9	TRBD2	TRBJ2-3	CASSRTSGLSDTQYF	TGTGCCAGCAGCCGGACTAGCGGGCTTTCAGATACGCAGTATTTT
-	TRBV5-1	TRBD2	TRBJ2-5	CASSLAAGSQETQYF	TGCGCCAGCAGCTTGGCAGCGGGGTCCCAAGAGACCCAGTACTTC
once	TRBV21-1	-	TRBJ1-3	CASSKVWLEGKGLSGNTIYF	TGTGCCAGCAGCAAAGTATGGTTGGAGGGAAAGGGTCTCTCTGGAAACACCATATATTTT
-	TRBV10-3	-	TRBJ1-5	CAISEYGGNQPQHF	TGTGCCATCAGTGAGTACGGGGGGAATCAGCCCCAGCATTTT
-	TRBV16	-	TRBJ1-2	CASSLFREGGYGYTF	TGTGCCAGCAGCCTCTTTCGAGAGGGAGGCTATGGCTACACCTTC
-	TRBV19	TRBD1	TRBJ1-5	CASMGQGHQPQHF	TGTGCCAGTATGGGACAGGGTCATCAGCCCCAGCATTTT
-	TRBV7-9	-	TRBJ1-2	CASSPTPSYGYTF	TGTGCCAGCAGCCCCACCCCCTCCTATGGCTACACCTTC
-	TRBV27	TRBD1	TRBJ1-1	CASRDRPSYTEAFF	TGTGCCAGCAGGGACAGGCCTTCTTACACTGAAGCTTTCTTT
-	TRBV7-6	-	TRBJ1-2	CASSSDPTGDIYGYTF	TGTGCCAGCAGCTCAGACCCGACAGGAGACATCTATGGCTACACCTTC
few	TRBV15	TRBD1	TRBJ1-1	CATSRSMGQLNTEAFF	TGTGCCACCAGCAGATCTATGGGACAGCTGAACACTGAAGCTTTCTTT
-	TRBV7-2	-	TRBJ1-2	CASSSARTGNYGYTF	TGTGCCAGCAGCTCAGCCCGGACGGGGAACTATGGCTACACCTTC
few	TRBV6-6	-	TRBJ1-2	CASSSPQGANYGYTF	TGTGCCAGCAGTTCCCCCCAGGGAGCTAACTATGGCTACACCTTC
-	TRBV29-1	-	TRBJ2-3	CSVEVGGDTQYF	TGCAGCGTTGAAGTGGGGGGAGATACGCAGTATTTT